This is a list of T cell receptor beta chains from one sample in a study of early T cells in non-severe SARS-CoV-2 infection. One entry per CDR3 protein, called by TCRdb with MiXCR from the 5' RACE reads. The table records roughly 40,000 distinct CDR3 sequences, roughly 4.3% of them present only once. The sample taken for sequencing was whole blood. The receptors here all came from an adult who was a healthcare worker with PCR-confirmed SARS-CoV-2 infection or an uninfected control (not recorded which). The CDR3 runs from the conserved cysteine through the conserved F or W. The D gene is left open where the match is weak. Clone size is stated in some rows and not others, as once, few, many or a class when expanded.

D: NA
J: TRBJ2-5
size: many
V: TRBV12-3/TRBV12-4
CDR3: CASSLVGQQETQYF
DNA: TGTGCCAGCAGTCTTGTCGGCCAGCAAGAGACCCAGTACTTC

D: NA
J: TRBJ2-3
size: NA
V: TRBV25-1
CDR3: CASSDSTSTPDTQYF
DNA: TGTGCCAGCAGTGATTCCACCTCCACCCCAGATACGCAGTATTTT

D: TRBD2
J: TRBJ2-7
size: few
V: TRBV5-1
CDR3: CASSAAVLAATYEQYF
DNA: TGCGCCAGCAGCGCTGCGGTCCTAGCGGCTACATACGAGCAGTACTTC

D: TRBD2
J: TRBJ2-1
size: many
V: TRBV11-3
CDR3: CASSRGLVGNEQFF
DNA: TGTGCCAGCAGCAGGGGACTAGTCGGCAATGAGCAGTTCTTC

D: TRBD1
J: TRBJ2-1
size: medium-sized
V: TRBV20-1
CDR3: CSARQSGTGVMNEQFF
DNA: TGCAGTGCTAGGCAATCTGGGACAGGGGTGATGAATGAGCAGTTCTTC

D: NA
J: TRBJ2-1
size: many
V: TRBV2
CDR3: CASSEAELEFF
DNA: TGTGCCAGCAGTGAAGCTGAATTGGAGTTCTTC

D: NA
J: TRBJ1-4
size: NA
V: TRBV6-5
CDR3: CASSSSRVGEKLFF
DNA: TGTGCCAGCAGTTCCTCCAGGGTCGGCGAAAAACTGTTTTTT

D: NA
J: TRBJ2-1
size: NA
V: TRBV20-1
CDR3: CSATRENSYNEQFF
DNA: TGCAGTGCTACCAGGGAGAACTCCTACAATGAGCAGTTCTTC

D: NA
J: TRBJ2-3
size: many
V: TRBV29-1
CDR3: CSVARGRTDTQYF
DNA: TGCAGCGTTGCGAGGGGAAGGACAGATACGCAGTATTTT

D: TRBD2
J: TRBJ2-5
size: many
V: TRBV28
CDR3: CASSLSTSNVETQYF
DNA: TGTGCCAGCAGTTTGTCGACTAGCAATGTGGAGACCCAGTACTTC

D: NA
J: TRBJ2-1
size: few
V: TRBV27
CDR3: CASTPGWGGSYNEQFF
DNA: TGTGCCAGCACTCCTGGATGGGGAGGCTCCTACAATGAGCAGTTCTTC

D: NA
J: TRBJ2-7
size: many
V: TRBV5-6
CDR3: CASSLTDYEQYF
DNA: TGTGCCAGCAGCTTGACCGACTACGAGCAGTACTTC

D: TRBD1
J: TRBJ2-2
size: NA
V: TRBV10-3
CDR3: CAIRPGTGSLAGELFF
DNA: TGTGCCATCAGGCCCGGGACAGGGAGTTTGGCCGGGGAGCTGTTTTTT

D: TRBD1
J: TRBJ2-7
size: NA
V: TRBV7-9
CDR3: CASSLLDRDYEQYF
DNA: TGTGCCAGCAGCTTATTGGACAGGGACTACGAGCAGTACTTC

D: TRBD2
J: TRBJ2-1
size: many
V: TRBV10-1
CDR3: CASSFGIAGVGEQFF
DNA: TGCGCCAGCAGTTTTGGGATAGCGGGAGTGGGTGAGCAGTTCTTC

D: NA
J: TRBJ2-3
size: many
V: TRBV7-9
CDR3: CASHVLGTDTQYF
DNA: TGTGCCAGCCACGTCTTGGGGACAGATACGCAGTATTTT

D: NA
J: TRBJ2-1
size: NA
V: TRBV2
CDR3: CASTDEGWRNEQFF
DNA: TGTGCCAGCACCGACGAGGGGTGGAGGAATGAGCAGTTCTTC

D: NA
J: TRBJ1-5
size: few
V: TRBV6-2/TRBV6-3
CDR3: CASSYVGDLENQPQHF
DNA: TGTGCCAGCAGTTACGTAGGGGACCTGGAGAATCAGCCCCAGCATTTT